The T cell receptor (beta chain) described here comes from a study of T cell responses to AZD1222 COVID-19 vaccine. Study-level results: Spike was spanned by vaccine-associated CD4 TCRs, with dominance at 160-218 and 743-854.

Points on this clone: Its cognate antigen is unknown.

Assay used: immunoSEQ multiplex PCR; TCRdb lists only in-frame clones, some missing. This table holds tens of thousands of clones, just over 85% found once. The CDR3 contains 13 residues. V was pared by 8 bases and J by 3 bases, with 7 bases of the junction left unmatched. Looked up from germline, CDR1 is MGHDK and CDR2 is SYGVNS. The clonotype was recovered from an adult in good health. The sample consisted of peripheral blood, taken on day 0 of AZD1222 vaccination. The chain carries TRBV25-1 and TRBJ2-7, with 7 nucleotides matching TRBD1. The CDR3 region is CASEGQSYYEQYF. The CDR3 DNA reads as TGTGCCAGCGAGGGACAGAGCTACTACGAGCAGTACTTC.